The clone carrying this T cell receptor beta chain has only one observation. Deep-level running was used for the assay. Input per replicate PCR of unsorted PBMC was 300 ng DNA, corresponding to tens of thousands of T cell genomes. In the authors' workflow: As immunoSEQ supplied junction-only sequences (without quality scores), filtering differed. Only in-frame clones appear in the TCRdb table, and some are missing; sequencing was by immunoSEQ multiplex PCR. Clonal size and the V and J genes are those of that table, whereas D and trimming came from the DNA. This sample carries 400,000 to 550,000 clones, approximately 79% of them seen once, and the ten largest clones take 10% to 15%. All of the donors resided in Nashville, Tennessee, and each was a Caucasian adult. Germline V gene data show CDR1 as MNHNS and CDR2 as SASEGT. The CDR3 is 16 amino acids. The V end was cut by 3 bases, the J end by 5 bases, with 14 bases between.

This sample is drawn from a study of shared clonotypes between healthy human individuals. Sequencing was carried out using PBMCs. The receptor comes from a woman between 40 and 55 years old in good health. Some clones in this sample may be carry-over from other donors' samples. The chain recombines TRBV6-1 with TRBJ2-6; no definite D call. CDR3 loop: CASSDYAQSRANVLTF. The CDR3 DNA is TGTGCCAGCAGTGATTATGCACAAAGTCGGGCCAACGTCCTGACTTTC.